Presented here are 11 T cell receptor beta chains from one specimen sequenced in a study of blood T cell repertoires in COVID-19. TCRdb keeps only in-frame clones here, not all; method: immunoSEQ multiplex PCR. The table includes over 200,000 clones, around 84% detected once. Sequenced sample: PBMCs or T cells enriched from blood (not recorded which). Source of these receptors: a man aged 35-49 years who had recovered from COVID-19.

V and J are TRBV3-1 (or the pseudogene TRBV3-2) and TRBJ2-1, with D possibly being TRBD1 (6 bases). The CDR3 totals 16 residues. V was cut by 2 bases and J by 7 bases, with 18 bases left in between. Per the germline V gene, CDR1 is LGHDT and CDR2 is YNNKEL (reference sequence). The CDR3 sequence is CASSQNRARSRNEQFF. The CDR3 DNA reads as TGTGCCAGCAGCCAAAACAGGGCTCGGTCGAGGAATGAGCAGTTCTTC.

The chain recombines TRBV5-1 with TRBJ1-1; D remains unclear. The V and J ends lost 4 bases and 3 bases respectively, with 10 bases between them. CDR3 length: 13 residues. Germline CDR1 SGHRS, CDR2 YFSETQ. This CDR3 is CASSTPGYTEAFF. CDR3 coding DNA: TGCGCCAGCAGCACCCCAGGTTACACTGAAGCTTTCTTT.

This sequence joins TRBV18 and TRBJ2-7; D may be TRBD2 (6 bases). The V end was cut by 3 bases, the J end by 0 bases, with 21 bases between. Germline V lookup: CDR1 KGHSH, CDR2 LQKENI. The CDR3 is 18 residues long. The CDR3 DNA reads TGTGCCAGCTCACCCCGCCCGGGGATAGCGGCATCCTCCTACGAGCAGTACTTC. As protein: CASSPRPGIAASSYEQYF.

The chain is built from TRBV29-1 and TRBJ1-5; D unclear. Germline loops: CDR1 SQVTM, CDR2 ANQGSEA. The CDR3 consists of 13 residues. With 5 bases removed from V and 0 bases from J, the gap between germline ends came to 8 bases. CDR3 protein: CSVTENSNQPQHF. The CDR3 DNA is TGCAGCGTTACAGAAAATAGCAATCAGCCCCAGCATTTT.

The V and J genes are TRBV29-1 and TRBJ2-5; 7 bases fit TRBD2. This CDR3 region has 15 residues. Germline trimming cut 3 bases from V and 1 base from J; bases unmatched to any gene: 8. CDR1 is SQVTM and CDR2 is ANQGSEA in the germline V gene. In DNA form, the CDR3 reads TGCAGCGTTGATTGGGAGGGGCCCGGCCAAGAGACCCAGTACTTC. Amino acids: CSVDWEGPGQETQYF.

The sample holds a few counts of this clone. CDR3 in amino acids: CASGLQETQYF. In DNA, the CDR3 is TGTGCCAGCGGCCTCCAAGAGACCCAGTACTTC. The chain recombines TRBV2 with TRBJ2-5; D is uncertain. The CDR3 spans 11 residues. CDR1 is SNHLY and CDR2 is FYNNEI in the germline V gene. The germline V and J ends were trimmed by 8 bases and 1 base, with 5 bases remaining between them.

The CDR3 DNA reads as TGTGCCAGCAGTTTACCCGGGACAGGGCGCACCTACGAGCAGTACTTC. Translation: CASSLPGTGRTYEQYF. V usage is TRBV28 and J usage is TRBJ2-7, with 9 bases fitting TRBD1. The V gene's germline CDR1 is MDHEN and CDR2 SYDVKM. CDR3 size: 16 residues. Trimming at V came to 2 bases and at J to 2 bases, leaving 7 bases not matched to a gene.

A few counts support this clone. V gene TRBV27 combines with J gene TRBJ2-7; tentatively, D is TRBD1 (5 bases). V dropped 5 bases and J dropped 7 bases, with 15 bases sitting between them. This CDR3 comprises 13 residues. The germline V gene encodes CDR1 MNHEY and CDR2 SMNVEV (reference sequence). The DNA of the CDR3 is TGTGCCAGCAGTCCGAGCTTTGCAGGGGAGCAGTACTTC. Translated: CASSPSFAGEQYF.

The chain recombines TRBV28 with TRBJ1-3; weak D call: TRBD1 (5 bases). Trimming cost V 1 base and J 2 bases, with 12 bases left between them. The CDR3 totals 16 residues. Germline CDR1 is MDHEN and CDR2 is SYDVKM. The chain's CDR3 is CASSLFRSTAGNTIYF. The CDR3 DNA follows: TGTGCCAGCAGTTTATTTCGGTCGACAGCTGGAAACACCATATATTTT.

The sample holds one count of this clone. This sequence joins TRBV28 and TRBJ1-1; 9 nucleotides agree with TRBD1. CDR1 MDHEN and CDR2 SYDVKM come from the germline V gene. This CDR3 spans 14 amino acids. The V and J ends lost 3 bases and 5 bases, in that order; junction bases with no gene match: 4. The CDR3 region is CASSLGQGGTEAFF. The CDR3, as DNA: TGTGCCAGCAGTTTGGGACAGGGAGGGACTGAAGCTTTCTTT.

This chain uses TRBV12-2 with TRBJ1-4; the DNA was not compared with TRBD1, the D call given in the table. TRBV12-2 is flagged as a pseudogene. This CDR3 has 19 residues. As DNA, the CDR3 is TGTGCAAGTCGCTTCGCCTATAGTGGACAACCATCGAGGAATGAAAAACTGTTTTTT. The encoded protein is CASRFAYSGQPSRNEKLFF.